This T cell receptor beta chain was sequenced during a study of glioma-infiltrating T cells. General study findings and limits: Above-expected tissue-blood divergence occurred in all gliomas, most in low-grade ones.

Trimming shortened V by 0 bases and J by 0 bases, and 9 bases separated the two germline ends. Germline-derived CDR1 and CDR2 are SGHNT and YYREEE (reference sequence). This CDR3 contains 15 residues. This clonotype was detected only a few times. The antigen is undetermined. Using RNA template, CDR3s of TCR alpha and beta were amplified with iRepertoire arm-PCR. One-step reverse transcription and amplification started from approximately 100-400 ng of tissue mRNA or PBMC total RNA. TCRdb reanalysed the multiplex PCR reads using MiXCR and keeps one entry per CDR3 protein. The sample lists about 140,000 distinct CDR3 sequences, 39% occurring once.

The J gene is TRBJ1-1, the V gene TRBV5-4, with D unresolved. The sample was glioma tissue, nonneoplastic brain tissue, or PBMCs (not recorded which). The TCR originated in a human donor with low-grade glioma or glioblastoma, undergoing nonglioma brain surgery, or in good health (not recorded which). This chain's CDR3 is CASSLEVGVNTEAFF. The CDR3 coding sequence is TGTGCCAGCAGCTTGGAAGTTGGCGTGAACACTGAAGCTTTCTTT.